Sequencing of this T cell receptor (beta chain) was carried out in a study of T cell changes during pregnancy in multiple sclerosis. Assay: immunoSEQ multiplex PCR; the TCRdb copy retains only in-frame clones and omits some. The sample includes roughly 70,000 clones, about nine tenths of them seen just once. This CDR3 region has 16 residues. V gave up 3 bases and J gave up 6 bases, with 18 bases separating them. This material consisted of peripheral blood, taken before pregnancy. This receptor was obtained from a female donor with multiple sclerosis, enrolled in a pregnancy study. J is TRBJ1-5 and V is TRBV23-1, with a weak D call TRBD1 (6 bases). TRBV23-1 is recorded as an ORF, its role being uncertain. The CDR3: CASSHPGARSSQPQHF. CDR3 nucleotides: TGCGCCAGCAGTCATCCAGGGGCTAGGTCAAGTCAGCCCCAGCATTTT.